The next 30 T cell receptor beta chains were all read from a single sample in a study of cytomegalovirus exposure and HLA in healthy donors. The PCR had 60 Vbeta and 13 Jbeta primers. Sequencing was performed with immunoSEQ multiplex PCR; in TCRdb, only in-frame clones are kept and a portion is missing. The sample yields roughly 86,000 clones, 60% to 80% seen once. Sequenced material: PBMCs. Source of these receptors: a man in his sixties in good health and CMV-seronegative.

The gene calls are TRBV4-3 and TRBJ2-7; TRBD1 matches at 7 bases. V lost 2 bases and J lost 10; bases outside the gene matches: 8. This CDR3 spans 13 amino acids. CDR1 LGHNA and CDR2 YSLEER come from the germline V gene. The CDR3 loop is CASSQLTGEKQYF. In DNA form, the CDR3 reads TGCGCCAGCAGCCAACTTACAGGGGAGAAACAGTACTTC.

This clone was counted a single time. The chain uses TRBV7-8 and TRBJ1-2; tentative D call: TRBD1 (6 bases). V was pared by 5 bases and J by 3 bases, with 13 bases between. The germline V gene encodes CDR1 SGHVS and CDR2 FQNEAQ. The CDR3 consists of 14 residues. The CDR3 DNA reads TGTGCCAGCAGCCTGGGGGGGGCTGACTATGGCTACACCTTC. Its translation is CASSLGGADYGYTF.

The chain links TRBV6-1 to TRBJ1-5, with 7 bases that match TRBD1. Germline V gives CDR1 MNHNS, CDR2 SASEGT. The ends lost 7 bases at V and 0 bases at J; junction bases unmatched: 6. The CDR3 consists of 15 residues. The CDR3 reads CASTETGTSNQPQHF. For the CDR3, the DNA is TGTGCCAGCACCGAGACAGGGACTAGCAATCAGCCCCAGCATTTT.

The chain uses TRBV4-1 and TRBJ2-5; 7 positions match TRBD2. There are 13 residues in the CDR3. CDR1 and CDR2 from the germline V gene are MGHRA and YSYEKL. After removal of 3 bases from V and 2 bases from J, the junction contained 0 bases not matched to a gene. The CDR3, as DNA: TGCGCCAGCAGCCACGGGGGGCAAGAGACCCAGTACTTC. It encodes CASSHGGQETQYF.

The gene calls are TRBV6-5 and TRBJ2-7, with 9 bases matching TRBD2. Germline trimming cut 0 bases from V and 0 bases from J; bases unmatched to any gene: 3. The germline CDR1 and CDR2 sequences are MNHEY and SVGAGI. This CDR3 is 16 amino acids long. This CDR3 reads CASSYSWRGGSYEQYF. Here the CDR3 DNA reads TGTGCCAGCAGTTACTCCTGGCGGGGGGGCTCCTACGAGCAGTACTTC.

The chain carries TRBV7-2 and TRBJ2-3; tentatively, D is TRBD2 (6 bases). V was clipped by 5 bases and J by 1 base, with 7 bases between them. The CDR3 consists of 13 residues. The germline V gene encodes CDR1 SGHTA and CDR2 FQGNSA. The DNA of the CDR3 is TGTGCCAGCAGCCCTAGCGGCACAGATACGCAGTATTTT. Encoded protein: CASSPSGTDTQYF.

This clone has more than one count but fewer than ten. The chain recombines TRBV7-2 with TRBJ1-5, with TRBD1 matching 8 bases. V lost 4 bases and J lost 4; bases outside the gene matches: 6. The CDR3 loop spans 15 amino acids. The germline CDR1 and CDR2 sequences are SGHTA and FQGNSA. The CDR3 DNA follows: TGTGCCAGCAGCTCAGGGACAGGACGTAATCAGCCCCAGCATTTT. Translating gives CASSSGTGRNQPQHF.

The chain recombines TRBV5-1 with TRBJ2-1, with TRBD1 as a possible D gene (5 bases). The CDR3 extends over 16 amino acids. Germline CDR1 is SGHRS and CDR2 is YFSETQ. V dropped 2 bases and J dropped 5 bases, with 17 bases sitting between them. The CDR3 spells CASSFSTGSQHNEQFF. DNA for the CDR3: TGCGCCAGCAGCTTTAGCACAGGTTCCCAGCACAATGAGCAGTTCTTC.

The chain is built from TRBV2 and TRBJ1-2, with D perhaps TRBD1 (6 bases). V lost 8 bases to trimming and J lost 4 bases, with 11 bases between them. CDR1 is SNHLY, CDR2 FYNNEI, per germline. This CDR3 has 12 residues. The CDR3 sequence: CASRRGAYGYTF. The CDR3 coding sequence is TGTGCCAGCCGCAGGGGAGCCTATGGCTACACCTTC.

This chain joins TRBV6-1 and TRBJ2-7; the match to TRBD2 covers 7 bases. The CDR3 contains 13 residues. Germline V gene lookup returns CDR1 MNHNS and CDR2 SASEGT. The J segment lost 4 bases and the V segment lost 3 bases, leaving 3 bases of the junction unmatched. CDR3: CASSDPGGYEQYF. The CDR3, as DNA: TGTGCCAGCAGTGATCCGGGGGGTTACGAGCAGTACTTC.

J is TRBJ1-1 and V is TRBV7-9, with TRBD1 matching over 7 bases. This CDR3 has 13 residues. The V gene's germline CDR1 is SEHNR and CDR2 FQNEAQ (reference sequence). Germline trimming cut 5 bases from V and 1 base from J; bases unmatched to any gene: 1. CDR3 bases: TGTGCCAGCAGCCGACAGGGGAACACTGAAGCTTTCTTT. Residues: CASSRQGNTEAFF.

The CDR3: CASTAGYEQYF. Written as DNA, the CDR3 is TGTGCCAGCACCGCAGGCTACGAGCAGTACTTC. The rearrangement uses TRBV28 and TRBJ2-7; D gene unclear. Trimming shortened V by 7 bases and J by 3 bases, and 7 bases separated the two germline ends. The CDR3 runs 11 residues. Germline lookup yields CDR1 MDHEN and CDR2 SYDVKM.

The chain has TRBV29-1 and TRBJ2-1, with 9 nucleotides matching TRBD2. The CDR3 totals 15 residues. Germline CDR1 SQVTM, CDR2 ANQGSEA. Unmatched junction bases numbered 14, after V lost 5 bases and J lost 9 bases. DNA of the CDR3: TGCAGCGTTCGGGGCGGGAGGGCCGGGTCCGGTGAGCAGTTCTTC. Protein: CSVRGGRAGSGEQFF.

This clone has only a few counts. The chain has TRBV7-2 and TRBJ2-3, with TRBD2 matching 9 bases. This CDR3 is built from 17 residues. Germline CDR1 and CDR2: SGHTA and FQGNSA. The J segment lost 5 bases and the V segment lost 1 base, leaving 10 bases of the junction unmatched. The CDR3: CASSLVGSSGVQDTQYF. CDR3 coding DNA: TGTGCCAGCAGCTTAGTAGGTTCTAGCGGGGTGCAAGATACGCAGTATTTT.

The CDR3: CASSEFGGSYADTQYF. The CDR3 DNA reads TGTGCCAGCAGTGAATTTGGAGGGAGTTATGCAGATACGCAGTATTTT. The chain links TRBV25-1 to TRBJ2-3; TRBD2 is a possible D gene (6 bases). Trimming shortened V by 1 base and J by 4 bases, and 15 bases separated the two germline ends. Germline loops: CDR1 MGHDK, CDR2 SYGVNS. The CDR3 extends over 16 amino acids.

CDR3 in DNA: TGTGCCAGCCGTCTAAGGGGCACGGACCTTTATGGCTACACCTTC. Protein product: CASRLRGTDLYGYTF. This chain connects TRBV27 to TRBJ1-2; D possibly corresponds to TRBD1 (5 bases). The CDR3 sequence is 15 residues long. V lost 8 bases, J lost 5 bases, and 21 bases lay in between. Germline V gene lookup returns CDR1 MNHEY and CDR2 SMNVEV (reference sequence).

The rearrangement uses TRBV5-4 and TRBJ2-7; D may be TRBD1 (5 bases). The CDR3 contains 16 residues. Trimming took off 3 bases at V and 4 bases at J, with 20 bases between the two ends. Germline V gene sequence: CDR1 SGHNT, CDR2 YYREEE (reference sequence). CDR3 in DNA: TGTGCCAGCAGCTCGATGGGGCAGGGTGCTTTGTACGAGCAGTACTTC. Translated: CASSSMGQGALYEQYF. Complete variable domain (other parts from reference TRBV5-4 and TRBJ2-7): ETGVTQSPTHLIKTRGQQVTLRCSSQSGHNTVSWYQQALGQGPQFIFQYYREEENGRGNFPPRFSGLQFPNYSSELNVNALELDDSALYLCASSSMGQGALYEQYFGPGTRLTVT.

The genes are TRBV30 and TRBJ2-1, with 7 positions matching TRBD1. This CDR3 has 15 residues. V lost 3 bases and J lost 3; bases outside the gene matches: 8. In germline, CDR1 is GTSNPN, CDR2 SVGIG (reference sequence). CDR3 DNA sequence: TGTGCCTGGAGCACCGACAGGGCCTACTACAATGAGCAGTTCTTC. It codes for CAWSTDRAYYNEQFF.

V and J are TRBV19 and TRBJ2-5, with 8 nucleotides matching TRBD2. The V segment lost 3 bases and the J segment 3 bases; nucleotides outside the gene matches: 6. The CDR3 has 15 amino acids. The germline CDR1 and CDR2 sequences are LNHDA and SQIVND (reference sequence). The CDR3 sequence: CASSMGTRSKETQYF. Here the CDR3 DNA reads TGTGCCAGTAGTATGGGGACTAGGTCCAAAGAGACCCAGTACTTC.

This clone came up a few times. This rearrangement joins TRBV4-2 to TRBJ2-3; 11 bases agree with TRBD2. With V trimmed by 3 bases and J by 3 bases, 2 bases remained unmatched. The CDR3 runs 15 residues. The germline CDR1 and CDR2 sequences are LGHNA and YNFKEQ. CDR3 DNA sequence: TGTGCCAGCAGCCACCGACTAGCGGGGACAGATACGCAGTATTTT. Its translation is CASSHRLAGTDTQYF.

This clone was seen once. The chain is built from TRBV4-3 and TRBJ2-1, with D perhaps TRBD2 (6 bases). This CDR3 has 12 residues. CDR1 is LGHNA, CDR2 YSLEER, per germline. With 5 bases removed from V and 5 bases from J, the gap between germline ends came to 7 bases. CDR3 coding DNA: TGCGCCAGCAGCAGGGAGGACAATGAGCAGTTCTTC. Encoded protein: CASSREDNEQFF.

The chain couples TRBV15 to TRBJ1-2, with 11 bases fitting TRBD1. Germline loops: CDR1 LNHNV, CDR2 YYDKDF (reference sequence). This CDR3 is built from 15 residues. V was pared by 7 bases and J by 2 bases, with 6 bases of the junction left unmatched. The CDR3 spells CATNPGTGGNYGYTF. The CDR3 DNA reads as TGTGCCACCAATCCCGGGACAGGGGGAAACTATGGCTACACCTTC.

This sequence joins TRBV5-6 and TRBJ1-4; 8 bases align to TRBD1. Germline V gene sequence: CDR1 SGHDT, CDR2 YYEEEE. The V gene end was trimmed by 3 bases and the J gene end by 4 bases; junction bases not matched to a gene: 5. This CDR3 region has 15 residues. DNA for the CDR3: TGTGCCAGCAGCTCGGAAGGACAGGGTAATGAAAAACTGTTTTTT. Translating it yields CASSSEGQGNEKLFF.

This clone has a single count. This chain links TRBV7-9 with TRBJ1-6; D call uncertain. V lost 2 bases and J 8 bases, leaving 13 bases between the germline ends. The germline CDR1 and CDR2 sequences are SEHNR and FQNEAQ (reference sequence). The CDR3 consists of 15 residues. CDR3 in amino acids: CASSLLPPPDSPLHF. As DNA, the CDR3 is TGTGCCAGCAGCTTACTTCCCCCCCCAGATTCACCCCTCCACTTT.

This clone was counted once. J is TRBJ1-6 and V is TRBV30; D is unresolved. The germline CDR1 and CDR2 sequences are GTSNPN and SVGIG (reference sequence). The CDR3 is 15 amino acids. V dropped 2 bases and J dropped 10 bases, with 18 bases sitting between them. This chain's CDR3 is CAWSPGVGSGSPLHF. As DNA, the CDR3 is TGTGCCTGGAGTCCGGGAGTGGGTTCCGGATCACCCCTCCACTTT.

The chain is built from TRBV28 and TRBJ1-3, with D maybe TRBD1 (6 bases). This CDR3 has 15 amino acids. Between the trimmed V and J ends, which lost 6 bases and 0 bases, there was a span of 12 bases. Germline CDR1 MDHEN, CDR2 SYDVKM. The CDR3 nucleotides read TGTGCCAGCAGATACTCGACAGGCTCTGGAAACACCATATATTTT. It translates to CASRYSTGSGNTIYF.

The chain is built from TRBV28 and TRBJ2-7; 10 nucleotides align to TRBD1. CDR1 MDHEN and CDR2 SYDVKM come from the germline V gene. This CDR3 has 15 amino acids. V trimming: 5 bases; J trimming: 2 bases; junction bases outside the gene matches: 6. The DNA for the CDR3 is TGTGCCAGCAGTCCCCCGACAGGGGGCGCCTACGAGCAGTACTTC. It codes for CASSPPTGGAYEQYF.

The V gene is TRBV7-2, the J gene TRBJ2-7; 8 bases are a match to TRBD1. The CDR3 contains 15 residues. After removal of 5 bases from V and 1 base from J, the junction contained 7 bases not matched to a gene. Per the germline V gene, CDR1 is SGHTA and CDR2 is FQGNSA. CDR3 coding DNA: TGTGCCAGCAGCCTAGACAGGGGTTGGTCCTACGAGCAGTACTTC. It encodes CASSLDRGWSYEQYF. Full variable domain (rest looked up from reference TRBV7-2 and TRBJ2-7): GAGVSQSPSNKVTEKGKDVELRCDPISGHTALYWYRQSLGQGLEFLIYFQGNSAPDKSGLPSDRFSAERTGGSVSTLTIQRTQQEDSAVYLCASSLDRGWSYEQYFGPGTRLTVT.

This clone was found once. The chain links TRBV5-5 to TRBJ1-1; 7 nucleotides agree with TRBD1. This CDR3 has 14 amino acids. Trimming removed 4 bases from V and 4 bases from J; junction bases left unmatched: 7. Germline CDR1 and CDR2: SGHKS and YYEKEE (reference sequence). The CDR3 DNA is TGTGCCAGCAGCACAACAGGGGAGCGCACTGAAGCTTTCTTT. It specifies CASSTTGERTEAFF.

This chain joins TRBV6-1 and TRBJ1-2; D possibly corresponds to TRBD1 (6 bases). Trimming shortened V by 3 bases and J by 4 bases, and 15 bases separated the two germline ends. CDR3 length equals 15 residues. The germline V gene encodes CDR1 MNHNS and CDR2 SASEGT. The CDR3 nucleotides are TGTGCCAGCAGTGAGGAAGGGGGAGGGAGCTATGGCTACACCTTC. This sequence encodes CASSEEGGGSYGYTF.